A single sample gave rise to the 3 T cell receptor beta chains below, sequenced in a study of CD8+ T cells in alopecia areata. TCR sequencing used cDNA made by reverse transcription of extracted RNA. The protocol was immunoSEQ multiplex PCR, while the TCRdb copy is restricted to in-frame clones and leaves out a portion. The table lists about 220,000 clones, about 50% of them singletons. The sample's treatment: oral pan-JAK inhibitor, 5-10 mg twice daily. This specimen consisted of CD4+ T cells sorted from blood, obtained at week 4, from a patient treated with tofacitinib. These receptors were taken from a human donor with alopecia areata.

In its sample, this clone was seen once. Written as DNA, the CDR3 is TGTGCCTGGAGCCCTAGACACCTCACTGAAGCTTTCTTT. It encodes CAWSPRHLTEAFF. This chain joins TRBV30 and TRBJ1-1, with D uncertain. Trimming pared 3 bases from V and 4 bases from J, leaving 12 bases between. Germline V CDR1 and CDR2: GTSNPN, SVGIG (reference sequence). The length of the CDR3 is 13 residues.

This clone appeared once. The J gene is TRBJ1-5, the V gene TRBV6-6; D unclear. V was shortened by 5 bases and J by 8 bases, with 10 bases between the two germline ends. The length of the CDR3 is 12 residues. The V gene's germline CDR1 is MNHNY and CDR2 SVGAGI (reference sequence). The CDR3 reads CASSATREPQHF. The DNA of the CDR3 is TGTGCCAGCAGTGCAACTAGGGAGCCCCAGCATTTT.

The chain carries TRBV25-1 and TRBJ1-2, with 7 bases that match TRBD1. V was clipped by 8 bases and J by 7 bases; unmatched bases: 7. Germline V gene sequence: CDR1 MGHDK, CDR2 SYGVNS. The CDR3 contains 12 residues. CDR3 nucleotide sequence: TGTGCCAGCTCACAGGGGCAGGGTGGCTACACCTTC. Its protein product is CASSQGQGGYTF.